This note documents a single TCR beta chain sequence. Its antigen is as yet unknown. Trimming removed 4 bases at V and 4 bases at J, with 18 bases between. The CDR3 contains 16 residues. Germline CDR1 is SGDLS and CDR2 is YYNGEE. The data belong to a study of shared clonotypes between healthy human individuals. Study-level results: Only a few donors were included, so the genetic and exposure-history diversity represented was limited.

Healthy HIV-negative adults without recent acute infections or vaccinations served as donors. The genomic DNA of each subset was split evenly across several immunoSEQ plates. The table came from immunoSEQ multiplex PCR; TCRdb's copy has only in-frame clones and leaves some out. Among around 1.4 million clones listed, around 98.5% were seen once. The sample comprised naive CD4+ T cells sorted from blood. Subset denoted: CD45RA+ positively selected. The J gene is TRBJ1-3, the V gene TRBV9; possible D gene TRBD1, 6 bases. The clonotype comes from a young man in good health. The CDR3 spells CASSPREGGSGNTIYF. CDR3 sequence (DNA): TGTGCCAGCAGCCCGCGAGAGGGGGGTTCAGGAAACACCATATATTTT.